This T cell receptor beta chain was recovered during a study of graft-versus-host responses after intestinal transplantation. Study-wide background: Those transplanted obtained multivisceral, liver-intestinal, or isolated intestinal grafts.

Sequencing was performed with immunoSEQ multiplex PCR; in TCRdb, only in-frame clones are kept and a portion is missing. The data contain about 100,000 clones, 90% to 95% of them seen just once; the ten biggest clones take up over 0.15%. With regard to this clone: Its target is not known.

The V end lost 5 bases, the J end lost 2 bases, and 7 bases lay between the germline ends. Germline CDR1 and CDR2: SGHAT and FQDESV (reference sequence). The CDR3 extends over 12 amino acids. The chain links TRBV11-1 to TRBJ2-7; possibly TRBD1 for D (6 bases). This specimen consisted of unstimulated CD4+ T cells sorted from spleen or lymph node cells, obtained before transplant. The sequence was obtained from a human donor who was the organ donor for an intestinal transplant. The CDR3 here is CASSRDTYEQYF. The DNA of the CDR3 is TGTGCCAGCAGCCGGGACACCTACGAGCAGTACTTC. Complete variable domain (other parts from reference TRBV11-1 and TRBJ2-7): EAEVAQSPRYKITEKSQAVAFWCDPISGHATLYWYRQILGQGPELLVQFQDESVVDDSQLPKDRFSAERLKGVDSTLKIQPAELGDSAMYLCASSRDTYEQYFGPGTRLTVT.